This T cell receptor beta chain was obtained from a study of response to subunit inactivated influenza vaccine. In regard to this clonotype: Its antigen remains unknown.

CDR3 length: 15 amino acids. The V gene's germline CDR1 is DFQATT and CDR2 SNEGSKA (reference sequence). The junction had 6 bases not matched to a gene; V was cut back by 6 bases and J by 2 bases. TCRdb processed the RT-PCR reads anew with MiXCR; each CDR3 protein has one entry. The sample records roughly 520,000 distinct CDR3 sequences, 25% being singletons. The study's findings and limits: T cells newly recruited by each seasonal influenza vaccination are few, the authors suggested.

The receptor's source is a man aged 50-59 years who received an inactivated influenza vaccine. The chain uses TRBV20-1 and TRBJ2-2; 10 nucleotides align to TRBD2. The sequencing used CD4+ T cells sorted from PBMCs, collected 5 to 6 days after vaccination. CDR3 coding DNA: TGCAGTGCCCCCAGGACTAGCGGAAACACCGGGGAGCTGTTTTTT. It yields the protein CSAPRTSGNTGELFF.